This T cell receptor beta chain was sequenced in a study of vaccination effects on CD4 cells after COVID-19. Study-wide context: Everyone in the study got two shots of either the BNT162b2 or mRNA-1273 vaccine. Sample collection from a couple of convalescent patients occurred 16 days and one week before vaccination.

The table lists this clone with a few counts. Its antigen is not identified. The CDR3 length is 14 residues. Looked up from germline, CDR1 is MGHRA and CDR2 is YSYEKL. Trimming took 0 bases from V and 3 from J, leaving 6 bases between them. Subsequent to a culture period of 10 to 11 days, CD4+ T cells were isolated. The protocol was immunoSEQ multiplex PCR, while the TCRdb copy is restricted to in-frame clones and leaves out a portion. In the table there are under 50,000 clones, approximately 80% of which are singletons. The specimen was CD4+ T cells from PBMCs cultured without peptide, collected before COVID-19 vaccination. The sequence came from a human donor who had a prior SARS-CoV-2 infection. This sequence joins TRBV4-1 and TRBJ2-1; D uncertain. The CDR3 DNA follows: TGCGCCAGCAGCCAAGATCTAAACTACAATGAGCAGTTCTTC. This gives the protein CASSQDLNYNEQFF.